The entry below describes one T cell receptor beta chain. This sample was taken from a study of T cell responses to AZD1222 COVID-19 vaccine. V lost 1 base and J lost 5, with 12 bases in between. Germline CDR1 reads MDHEN; CDR2 reads SYDVKM. The CDR3 runs 15 residues. Produced via immunoSEQ multiplex PCR; TCRdb's table is partial and in-frame only. The data show some 140,000 clones, with under 95% seen just once and 2.5% to 4% held by the top ten. The chain employs TRBV28 and TRBJ2-1; either TRBD1 or TRBD2 may supply D (6 bases each). The sequencing used peripheral blood, collected on day 0 of AZD1222 vaccination. This TCR derives from an adult in good health. The CDR3 DNA reads TGTGCCAGCAGTTTATCCTCTGGGGGGCACAATGAGCAGTTCTTC. Its protein product is CASSLSSGGHNEQFF.